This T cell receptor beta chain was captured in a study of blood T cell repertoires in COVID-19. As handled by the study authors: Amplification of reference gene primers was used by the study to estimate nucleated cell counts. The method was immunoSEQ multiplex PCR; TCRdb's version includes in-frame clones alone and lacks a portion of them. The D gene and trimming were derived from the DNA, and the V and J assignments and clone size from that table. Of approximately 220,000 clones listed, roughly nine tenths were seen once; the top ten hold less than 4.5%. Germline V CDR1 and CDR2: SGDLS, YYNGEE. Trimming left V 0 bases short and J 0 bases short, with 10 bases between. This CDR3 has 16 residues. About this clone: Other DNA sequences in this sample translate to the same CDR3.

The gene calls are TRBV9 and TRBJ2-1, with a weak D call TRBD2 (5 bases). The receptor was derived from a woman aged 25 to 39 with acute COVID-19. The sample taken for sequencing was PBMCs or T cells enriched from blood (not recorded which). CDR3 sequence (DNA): TGTGCCAGCAGCGTAGGTGGAGGTTCCTCCTACAATGAGCAGTTCTTC. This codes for CASSVGGGSSYNEQFF.